These T cell receptor beta chains were read from a single sample in a study of identical twins. In TCRdb, the 5' RACE reads were re-called with MiXCR into one record per CDR3 protein. The sample consists of 450,000 or so distinct CDR3 sequences, roughly a quarter of them appearing once. These data were also filed under a second study, of T cells expressing NK-cell markers.

Material: CD4+ T cells sorted from blood. The receptor set was obtained from a woman aged 18-35 years in good health. The CDR3 runs from the conserved cysteine through the conserved F or W. A D gene is named only where the DNA matches it firmly. The size entry is marked missing in some rows and otherwise reads once, few, many or a size class.

TRBJ1-5 | few | TRBD1 | TRBV7-9 | TGTGCCAGCAGCGGCGGACAGGGCCAAAATCAGCCCCAGCATTTT | CASSGGQGQNQPQHF
TRBJ2-7 | NA | NA | TRBV12-3/TRBV12-4 | TGTGCCAGCAGCGGAATAGCGGAGAGCTACGAGCAGTACTTC | CASSGIAESYEQYF
TRBJ2-3 | NA | TRBD2 | TRBV5-1 | TGCGCCAGCAGCTTATTCCTAGCGGGGGTCACAGATACGCAGTATTTT | CASSLFLAGVTDTQYF
TRBJ1-4 | NA | NA | TRBV5-1 | TGCGCCAGCAGCCCAGGGTATGTGGGTGAAAAACTGTTTTTT | CASSPGYVGEKLFF
TRBJ2-7 | NA | TRBD2 | TRBV25-1 | TGTGCCAGCAGCTTACTAGCGGGAGTTTTCTACGAGCAGTACTTC | CASSLLAGVFYEQYF
TRBJ2-3 | NA | NA | TRBV5-1 | TGCGCCAGCAGCTTGTCTGGCGATAGCACAGATACGCAGTATTTT | CASSLSGDSTDTQYF
TRBJ2-5 | few | NA | TRBV12-3/TRBV12-4 | TGTGCCAGCAGTTTAGGGTCCGGGCCTCAAGAGACCCAGTACTTC | CASSLGSGPQETQYF
TRBJ1-1 | NA | NA | TRBV7-9 | TGTGCCAGCAGCTTAGGGGCGCCTATAGTGAACACTGAAGCTTTCTTT | CASSLGAPIVNTEAFF
TRBJ2-1 | NA | NA | TRBV12-3/TRBV12-4 | TGTGCCAGCAGTTTTAGGGGGGGTTCCAATGAGCAGTTCTTC | CASSFRGGSNEQFF
TRBJ1-3 | NA | NA | TRBV10-3 | TGTGCCATCAGTGACAGCTCTGGAAACACCATATATTTT | CAISDSSGNTIYF
TRBJ2-2 | NA | NA | TRBV6-5 | TGTGCCACGTGCACCAACGAAGGGGAGCTGTTTTTT | CATCTNEGELFF
TRBJ2-1 | NA | TRBD2 | TRBV5-1 | TGCGCCAGCAGGGGGCCCCTGGGGGGGAATGAGCAGTTCTTC | CASRGPLGGNEQFF
TRBJ2-3 | few | NA | TRBV12-3/TRBV12-4 | TGTGCCAGCAGTTCCCATAGCGGCACAGATACGCAGTATTTT | CASSSHSGTDTQYF
TRBJ2-5 | NA | NA | TRBV12-3/TRBV12-4 | TGTGCCAGCGGAACCGGGCCAAAAGAGACCCAGTACTTC | CASGTGPKETQYF
TRBJ2-1 | NA | TRBD2 | TRBV7-2 | TGTGCCAGCAGCTTACTTGCGGGGGATACCCACAATGAGCAGTTCTTC | CASSLLAGDTHNEQFF
TRBJ2-5 | NA | TRBD1 | TRBV7-8 | TGTGCCAGCAGCGATCGGGACAGGGGTCGTAGAGAGACCCAGTACTTC | CASSDRDRGRRETQYF